There are a few counts of the clone carrying this T cell receptor beta chain. Antigen: not known. This sample stems from a study of vaccination and CD4 T cells after COVID-19. The assay that was used to sequence DNA from cultured CD4+ T cells was the Oncomine TCR Beta short-read assay. TCRdb analysed the PCR reads with MiXCR anew, one entry per CDR3 protein. The sample shows under 20,000 distinct CDR3 sequences, roughly 56% of them seen only once. Treatment: approximately 11-day PBMC culture with coronavirus spike peptide pools or control peptides (ViraFEST assay). Dates of PCR positivity, March to December 2020, preceded the US Alpha, Beta and Delta variants. Around 2 million PBMCs per well were cultured with 9 to 10 IU/ml IL-2 and 9 to 10 ug/ml peptide pools. Looked up from germline, CDR1 is SGHTA and CDR2 is FQGTGA. V shed 1 base and J shed 6 bases, with 15 bases lying between them. This CDR3 spans 15 amino acids.

The sequencing sample was made of CD4+ T cells from blood, cultured in vitro. This chain joins TRBV7-3 and TRBJ1-1; unclear D gene. This TCR came from a human donor who had recovered from COVID-19. CDR3 in DNA: TGTGCCAGCAGCTTAAACCCTGCGTCGGGGTCTGAAGCTTTCTTT. This sequence encodes CASSLNPASGSEAFF.